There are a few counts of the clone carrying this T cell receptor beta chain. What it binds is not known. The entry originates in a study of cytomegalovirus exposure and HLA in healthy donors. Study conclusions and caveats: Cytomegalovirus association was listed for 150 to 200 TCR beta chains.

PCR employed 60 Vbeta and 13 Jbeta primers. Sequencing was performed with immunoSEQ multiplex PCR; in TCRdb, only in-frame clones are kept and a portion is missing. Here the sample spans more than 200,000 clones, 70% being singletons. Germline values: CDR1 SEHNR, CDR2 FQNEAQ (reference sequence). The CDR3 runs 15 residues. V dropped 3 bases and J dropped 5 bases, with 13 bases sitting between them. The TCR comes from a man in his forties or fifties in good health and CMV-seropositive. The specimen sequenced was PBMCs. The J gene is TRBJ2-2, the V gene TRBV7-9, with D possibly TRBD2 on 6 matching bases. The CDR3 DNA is TGTGCCAGCAGCTTGAGGCGGGATAATACCGGGGAGCTGTTTTTT. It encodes CASSLRRDNTGELFF.